This T cell receptor (beta chain) was captured in a study of blood T cell repertoires in COVID-19. Study overall: Acute-phase and convalescent COVID-19 samples originated in the United States, Italy and Spain. In each case, the material was cDNA or gDNA derived from T cells, B-cell-depleted T cells, or PBMCs.

The table came from immunoSEQ multiplex PCR; TCRdb's copy has only in-frame clones and leaves some out. The table shows roughly 220,000 clones, with 84% occurring only once. Germline loops: CDR1 MNHEY, CDR2 SVGAGI. CDR3 size: 13 residues. V trimming: 10 bases; J trimming: 4 bases; junction bases outside the gene matches: 9. Sequencing was performed on peripheral blood. This chain uses TRBV6-5 with TRBJ1-1, with 7 bases fitting TRBD1. The source is a woman between 40 and 50 years old who had recovered from COVID-19. This CDR3 reads CAIRNDRATEAFF. CDR3 DNA: TGTGCCATCAGGAATGACAGGGCCACTGAAGCTTTCTTT.